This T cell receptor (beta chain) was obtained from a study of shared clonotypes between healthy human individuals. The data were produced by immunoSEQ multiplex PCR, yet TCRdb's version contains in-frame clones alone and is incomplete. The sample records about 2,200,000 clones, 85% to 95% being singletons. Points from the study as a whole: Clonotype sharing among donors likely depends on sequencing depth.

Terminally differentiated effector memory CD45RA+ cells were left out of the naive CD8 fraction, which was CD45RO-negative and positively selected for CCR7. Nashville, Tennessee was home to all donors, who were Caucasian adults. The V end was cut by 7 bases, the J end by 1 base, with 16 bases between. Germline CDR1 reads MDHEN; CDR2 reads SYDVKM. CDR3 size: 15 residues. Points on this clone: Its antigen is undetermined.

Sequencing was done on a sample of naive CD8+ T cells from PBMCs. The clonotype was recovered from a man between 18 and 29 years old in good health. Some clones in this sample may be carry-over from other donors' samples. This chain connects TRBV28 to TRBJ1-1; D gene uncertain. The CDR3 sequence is CASTLVVSANTEAFF. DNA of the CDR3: TGTGCCAGCACTTTGGTTGTATCGGCGAACACTGAAGCTTTCTTT.